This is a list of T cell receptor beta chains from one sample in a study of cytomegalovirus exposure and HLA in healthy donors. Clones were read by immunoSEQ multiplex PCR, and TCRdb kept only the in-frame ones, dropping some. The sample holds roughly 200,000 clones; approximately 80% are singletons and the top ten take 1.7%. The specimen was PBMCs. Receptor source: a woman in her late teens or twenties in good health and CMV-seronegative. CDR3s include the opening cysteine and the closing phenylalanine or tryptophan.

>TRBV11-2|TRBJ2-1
CASSPSMGAGNEQFF
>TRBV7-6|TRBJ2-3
CASSFVDSYTDTQYF
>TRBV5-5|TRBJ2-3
CASSFGRERDTDTQYF
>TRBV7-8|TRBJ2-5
CASRLQPVTSGHQETQYF
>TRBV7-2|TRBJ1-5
CASSFPGGGKPQHF
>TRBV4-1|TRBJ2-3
CASSQVRDSSDTQYF
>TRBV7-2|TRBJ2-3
CASSLGGGRLDTQYF
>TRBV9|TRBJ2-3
CASSVAVSTDTQYF
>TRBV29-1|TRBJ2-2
CSGQGNTGELFF
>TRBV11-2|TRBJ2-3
CASSNVRRENRDTQYF
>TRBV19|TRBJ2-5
CASSIRGGETQYF
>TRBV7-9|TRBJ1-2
CASSLEGEGATYGYTF
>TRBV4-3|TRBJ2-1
CASSQDLRLRSYNEQFF
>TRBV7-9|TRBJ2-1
CASSSLEGLPNEQFF
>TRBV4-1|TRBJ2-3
CASSPQRASRTDTQYF
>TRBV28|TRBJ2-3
CASSPGLADTQYF
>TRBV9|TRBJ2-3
CASTPSGRTDTQYF
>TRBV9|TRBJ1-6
CASSVGGVGNSPLHF
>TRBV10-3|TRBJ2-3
CAIKREGGADTQYF
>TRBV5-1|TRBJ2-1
CASSLRTYNEQFF
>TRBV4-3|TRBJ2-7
CASSQDRTSGDEQYF
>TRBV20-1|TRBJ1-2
CSAKSENGYTF